This T cell receptor (beta chain) was captured in a study of regulatory T cells in long-lasting Graves disease. This clonotype was seen repeatedly, ten times or more. Construction of the TCR beta libraries employed iRepertoire HTBI primers in conjunction with Arm-PCR of CDR3 regions. Per the study methods: Taken together, the samples had 62 TRBV and approximately 15 TRBJ segments identified. TCRdb reprocessed the multiplex PCR reads via MiXCR and lists one record per CDR3 protein. None of the V and J calls come from the authors' own analysis; TCRdb made them. The sample comprises under 300,000 distinct CDR3 sequences, around 17% of which are singletons, and approximately 20% rests with the top ten. Per the germline V gene, CDR1 is LGHDT and CDR2 is YNNKEL (reference sequence). V lost 4 bases, J lost 10 bases, and 10 bases stayed unmatched. The CDR3 covers 16 residues. Time point denoted: newly diagnosed GD, antithyroid drugs for less than 3 months. Extracted RNA from PBMCs served as the source of the TCR library.

The material was peripheral blood mononuclear cells (PBMCs), obtained at new diagnosis, from a patient treated with antithyroid drugs. The TCR originated in a female donor with Graves disease. The chain carries TRBV3-1 and TRBJ2-1, with 13 bases identical to TRBD2. The CDR3 region is CASSPDGLAGALEQFF. The CDR3 region has the DNA TGTGCCAGCAGCCCCGACGGACTAGCGGGAGCTCTGGAGCAGTTCTTC.